The entry below gives a single T cell receptor (beta chain) sequence along with its context. The data are from a study of blood T cell repertoires in COVID-19. At the level of the study: COVID-19 samples, acute and convalescent, were from the United States, Italy and Spain.

The CDR3 covers 15 residues. The V gene lost 5 bases and the J gene lost 0 bases, with 13 bases spanning the gap. CDR1 is SGHAT, CDR2 FQNNGV, per germline. Some clones are missing from TCRdb's copy, which holds only in-frame ones; the method was immunoSEQ multiplex PCR. This sample carries some 56,000 clones, over 75% of them seen once, and the ten largest clones take more than 5.5%. The TCR originated in a man between 60 and 70 years old with acute or convalescent COVID-19. The J gene is TRBJ2-5, the V gene TRBV11-2; D is uncertain. Sequencing used peripheral blood. Here the CDR3 DNA reads TGTGCCAGCAGCCGAAGAAGCGATTACCAAGAGACCCAGTACTTC. Its protein product is CASSRRSDYQETQYF.